This paragraph covers one T cell receptor (beta chain) sequence. Its antigen is not known. This record comes from a study of metastatic and nonmetastatic thyroid tumors. Study in general: Repertoire data that came from the blood and tumor or nodule tissue of malignant and benign thyroid patients were compared.

Per the original methods: Differences in CDR3 between clinicopathological groups were drawn on to build a classifier intended to discriminate distant-metastatic papillary thyroid cancer patients. TCRdb used MiXCR to call clones anew from the PCR reads. These V and J calls rely on TCRdb rather than the paper's analysis. This sample has about 28,000 clones, with 15% to 20% found just once. Study outcomes and limitations: Compared with benign nodules, malignant thyroid tumors were reported to have significantly higher TCR beta diversity in both blood and tumor.

V lost 0 bases to trimming and J lost 0 bases, with 3 bases between them. The CDR3 extends over 15 amino acids. From germline, CDR1 is WNHNN and CDR2 SYGVQD (reference sequence). Each patient came to thyroid surgery without any prior treatment (of any kind). J is TRBJ2-6 and V is TRBV10-1; no clear D gene. The material sequenced was blood. The source is a female donor with papillary thyroid cancer or a benign thyroid nodule (not recorded which). Some clones in this sample may be carry-over from other donors' samples. This chain's CDR3 is CASSESNSGANVLTF. Here the CDR3 DNA reads TGCGCCAGCAGTGAGTCGAACTCTGGGGCCAACGTCCTGACTTTC.